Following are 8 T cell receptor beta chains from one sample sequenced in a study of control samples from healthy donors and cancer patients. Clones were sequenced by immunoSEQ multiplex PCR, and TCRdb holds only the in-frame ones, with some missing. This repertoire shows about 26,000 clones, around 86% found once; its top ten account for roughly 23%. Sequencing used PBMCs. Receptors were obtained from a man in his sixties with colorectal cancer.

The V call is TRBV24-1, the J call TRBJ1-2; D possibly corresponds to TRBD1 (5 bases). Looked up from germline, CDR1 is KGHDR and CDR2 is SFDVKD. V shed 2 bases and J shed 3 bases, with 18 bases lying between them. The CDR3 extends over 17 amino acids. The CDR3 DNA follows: TGTGCCACCAGTGATTCCGGCAGTGGGGGAGGGGACTATGGCTACACCTTC. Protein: CATSDSGSGGGDYGYTF.

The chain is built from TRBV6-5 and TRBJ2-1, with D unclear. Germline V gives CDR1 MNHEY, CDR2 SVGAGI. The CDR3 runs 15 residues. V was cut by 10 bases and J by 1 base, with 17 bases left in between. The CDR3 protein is CATLGITYSYNEQFF. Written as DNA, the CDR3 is TGTGCCACCTTAGGGATTACCTATTCCTACAATGAGCAGTTCTTC.

Written as DNA, the CDR3 is TGTGCCAGCAGCCGACAGAACTATGGCTACACCTTC. It codes for CASSRQNYGYTF. V and J are TRBV6-2 or TRBV6-3 and TRBJ1-2; D possibly corresponds to TRBD1 (5 bases). CDR3 length: 12 residues. In germline, CDR1 is MNHEY, CDR2 SVGEGT. Trimming removed 6 bases from V and 2 bases from J, with 7 bases in between.

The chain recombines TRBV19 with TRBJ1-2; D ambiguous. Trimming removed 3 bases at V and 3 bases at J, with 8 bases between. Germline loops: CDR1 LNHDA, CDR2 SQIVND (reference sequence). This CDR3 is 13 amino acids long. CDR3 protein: CASSIGTYYGYTF. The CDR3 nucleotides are TGTGCCAGTAGTATTGGAACCTACTATGGCTACACCTTC.

The DNA for the CDR3 is TGTGCCAGCAGTTACTCATGGACAGGGAACTATGGCTACACCTTC. Its translation is CASSYSWTGNYGYTF. V and J are TRBV6-2 or TRBV6-3 and TRBJ1-2, with TRBD1 identical over 8 bases. Germline values: CDR1 MNHEY, CDR2 SVGEGT. Trimming took 0 bases from V and 2 from J; bases not matched to a gene: 2. There are 15 residues in the CDR3.

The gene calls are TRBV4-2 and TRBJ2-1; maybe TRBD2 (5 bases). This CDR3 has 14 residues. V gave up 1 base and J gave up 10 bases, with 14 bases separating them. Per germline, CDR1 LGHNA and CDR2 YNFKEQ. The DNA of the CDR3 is TGTGCCAGCAGCCAAGGGGAGTGGCCCGGGGAGCAGTTCTTC. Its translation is CASSQGEWPGEQFF.

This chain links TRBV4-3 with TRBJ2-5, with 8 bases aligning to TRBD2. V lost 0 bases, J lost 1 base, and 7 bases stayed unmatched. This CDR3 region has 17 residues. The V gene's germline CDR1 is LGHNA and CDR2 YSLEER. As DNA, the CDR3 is TGCGCCAGCAGCCAAGATGGGGCCAGCGGGGGCCAAGAGACCCAGTACTTC. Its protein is CASSQDGASGGQETQYF.

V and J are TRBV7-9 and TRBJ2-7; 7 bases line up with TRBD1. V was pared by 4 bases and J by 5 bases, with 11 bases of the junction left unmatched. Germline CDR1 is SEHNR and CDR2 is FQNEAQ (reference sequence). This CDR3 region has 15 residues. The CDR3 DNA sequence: TGTGCCAGCAGCTCCCGGACAGGCAGTCAGGACGAGCAGTACTTC. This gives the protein CASSSRTGSQDEQYF.